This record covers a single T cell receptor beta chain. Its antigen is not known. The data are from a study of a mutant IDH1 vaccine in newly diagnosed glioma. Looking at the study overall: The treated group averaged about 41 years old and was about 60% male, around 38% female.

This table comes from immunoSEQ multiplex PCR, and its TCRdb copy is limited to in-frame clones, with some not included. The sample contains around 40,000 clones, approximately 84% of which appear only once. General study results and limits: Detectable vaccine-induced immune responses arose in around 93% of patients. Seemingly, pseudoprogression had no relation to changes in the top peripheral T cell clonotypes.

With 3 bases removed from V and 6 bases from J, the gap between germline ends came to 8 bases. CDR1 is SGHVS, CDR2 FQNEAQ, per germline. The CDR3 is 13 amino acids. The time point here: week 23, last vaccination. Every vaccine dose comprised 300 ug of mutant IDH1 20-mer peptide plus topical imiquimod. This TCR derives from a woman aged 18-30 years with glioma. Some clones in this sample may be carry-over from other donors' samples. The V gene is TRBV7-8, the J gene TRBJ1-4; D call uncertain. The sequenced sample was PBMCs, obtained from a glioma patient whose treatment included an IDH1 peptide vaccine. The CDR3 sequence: CASSFGQHEKLFF. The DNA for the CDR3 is TGTGCCAGCAGCTTCGGCCAGCATGAAAAACTGTTTTTT.